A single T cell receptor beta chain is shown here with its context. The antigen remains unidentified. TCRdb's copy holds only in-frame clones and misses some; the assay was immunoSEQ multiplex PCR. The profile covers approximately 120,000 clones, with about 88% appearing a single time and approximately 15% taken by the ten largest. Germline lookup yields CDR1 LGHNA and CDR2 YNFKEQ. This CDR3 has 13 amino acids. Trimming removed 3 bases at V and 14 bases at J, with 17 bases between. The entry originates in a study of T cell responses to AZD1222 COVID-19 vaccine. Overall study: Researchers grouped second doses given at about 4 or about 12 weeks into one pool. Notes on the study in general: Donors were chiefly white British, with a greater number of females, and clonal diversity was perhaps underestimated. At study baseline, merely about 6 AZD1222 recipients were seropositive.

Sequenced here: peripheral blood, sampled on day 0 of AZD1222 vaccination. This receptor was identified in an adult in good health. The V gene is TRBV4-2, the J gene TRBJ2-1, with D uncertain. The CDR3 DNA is TGTGCCAGCAGCCACAGAACATATCAACAAAAGTTCTTC. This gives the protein CASSHRTYQQKFF.